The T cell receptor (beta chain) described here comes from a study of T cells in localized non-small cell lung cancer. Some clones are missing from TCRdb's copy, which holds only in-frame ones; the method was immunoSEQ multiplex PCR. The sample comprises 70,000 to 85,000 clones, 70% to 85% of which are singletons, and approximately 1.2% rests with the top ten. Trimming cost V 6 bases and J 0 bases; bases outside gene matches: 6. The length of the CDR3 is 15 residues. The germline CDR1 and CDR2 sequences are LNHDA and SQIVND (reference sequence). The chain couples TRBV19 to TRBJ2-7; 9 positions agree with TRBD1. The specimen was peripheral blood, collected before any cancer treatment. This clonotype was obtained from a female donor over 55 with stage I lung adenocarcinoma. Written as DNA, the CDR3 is TGTGCCAGTAGGGACGGACAGGGGCCCTCCTACGAGCAGTACTTC. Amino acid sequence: CASRDGQGPSYEQYF.